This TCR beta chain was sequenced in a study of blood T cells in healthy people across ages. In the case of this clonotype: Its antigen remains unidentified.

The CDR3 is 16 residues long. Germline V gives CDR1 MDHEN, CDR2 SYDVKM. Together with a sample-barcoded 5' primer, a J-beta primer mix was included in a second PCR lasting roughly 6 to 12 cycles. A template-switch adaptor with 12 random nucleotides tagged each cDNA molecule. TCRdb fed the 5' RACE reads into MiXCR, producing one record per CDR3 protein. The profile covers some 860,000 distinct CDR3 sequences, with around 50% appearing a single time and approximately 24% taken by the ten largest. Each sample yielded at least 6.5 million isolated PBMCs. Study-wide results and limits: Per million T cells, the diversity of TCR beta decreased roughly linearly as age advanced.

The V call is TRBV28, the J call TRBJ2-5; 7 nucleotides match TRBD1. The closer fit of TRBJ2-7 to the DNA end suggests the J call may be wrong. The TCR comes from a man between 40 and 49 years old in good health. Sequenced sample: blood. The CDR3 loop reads CASSSPSKGALYEQYF. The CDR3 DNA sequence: TGTGCCAGCAGCTCGCCCTCGAAGGGGGCCTTATACGAGCAGTACTTC.